Shown below are 15 T cell receptor beta chains from a single sample sequenced in a study of cytomegalovirus exposure and HLA in healthy donors. The PCR contained 60 Vbeta and 13 Jbeta primers. Using immunoSEQ multiplex PCR, the repertoire was profiled, and TCRdb retains in-frame clones only, with some absent. The sample carries roughly 150,000 clones, roughly four fifths recorded once. Material for sequencing was PBMCs. The source is a man aged 30-40 years in good health and CMV-seropositive.

The chain joins TRBV30 to TRBJ2-7; 10 bases map to TRBD1. CDR1 GTSNPN and CDR2 SVGIG come from the germline V gene (reference sequence). The CDR3 runs to 13 residues. The junction had 3 bases not matched to a gene; V was cut back by 5 bases and J by 2 bases. The CDR3 loop is CAWLGTGAYEQYF. CDR3 DNA: TGTGCCTGGTTAGGGACAGGGGCCTACGAGCAGTACTTC.

The V and J genes are TRBV5-6 and TRBJ1-1; 9 bases line up with TRBD1. Germline lookup yields CDR1 SGHDT and CDR2 YYEEEE. J lost 6 bases, V lost 3 bases, and 6 bases had no gene match. This CDR3 has 14 amino acids. The CDR3 spells CASSSRDRVPEAFF. CDR3 nucleotides: TGTGCCAGCAGCTCCCGGGACAGGGTCCCTGAAGCTTTCTTT.

This clone was seen only once. V usage is TRBV27 and J usage is TRBJ1-5; D ambiguous. CDR3 length equals 15 residues. Germline values: CDR1 MNHEY, CDR2 SMNVEV (reference sequence). The V gene lost 5 bases and the J gene lost 1 base, with 12 bases spanning the gap. CDR3 loop: CASSREGPSNQPQHF. DNA of the CDR3: TGTGCCAGCAGTAGAGAGGGTCCGAGCAATCAGCCCCAGCATTTT.

The chain combines TRBV2 with TRBJ2-5; 9 bases fit TRBD2. This CDR3 contains 17 residues. Germline V gives CDR1 SNHLY, CDR2 FYNNEI. Trimming removed 4 bases from V and 1 base from J; junction bases left unmatched: 10. This chain's CDR3 is CASSGPPAGGVQETQYF. Written as DNA, the CDR3 is TGTGCCAGCAGTGGTCCCCCGGCGGGGGGGGTCCAAGAGACCCAGTACTTC.

The rearrangement links TRBV5-1 to TRBJ2-2; D is perhaps TRBD2 (6 bases). Germline loops: CDR1 SGHRS, CDR2 YFSETQ. V was trimmed by 0 bases and J by 5 bases, leaving 11 bases between them. The CDR3 contains 15 residues. The CDR3 DNA reads as TGCGCCAGCAGCTTGGATGGCGGGGCTACCGGGGAGCTGTTTTTT. Translating gives CASSLDGGATGELFF.

The J gene is TRBJ2-1, the V gene TRBV1; TRBD2 was called by the table and not checked on the DNA. TRBV1 constitutes a pseudogene. The CDR3 contains 17 residues. CDR3 DNA sequence: TGCACCAGCAGAGGGTCTAGCGGGGGATTGAGGGACAATGAGCAGTTCTTC. Its translation is CTSRGSSGGLRDNEQFF.

The chain carries TRBV11-2 and TRBJ1-5; D might be TRBD1 (6 bases). CDR1 SGHAT and CDR2 FQNNGV come from the germline V gene. V lost 5 bases, J lost 3 bases, and 11 bases lay in between. The CDR3 runs 14 residues. The CDR3, as DNA: TGTGCCAGCAGCCAAGGGGGGGTCAATCAGCCCCAGCATTTT. Protein sequence: CASSQGGVNQPQHF.

This clone was counted a few times. J is TRBJ2-1 and V is TRBV6-5, with TRBD2 matching over 7 bases. The CDR3 sequence is 15 residues long. With V trimmed by 0 bases and J by 9 bases, 8 bases remained unmatched. The V gene's germline CDR1 is MNHEY and CDR2 SVGAGI. The CDR3: CASSYSLAETGEQFF. For the CDR3, the DNA is TGTGCCAGCAGTTACTCCCTAGCGGAGACGGGTGAGCAGTTCTTC.

This clone was counted between two and nine times. The chain carries TRBV15 and TRBJ2-7; 10 nucleotides match TRBD2. Germline CDR1 and CDR2: LNHNV and YYDKDF (reference sequence). The CDR3 runs 13 residues. V trimming: 6 bases; J trimming: 6 bases; junction bases outside the gene matches: 5. The CDR3 DNA follows: TGTGCCACCAGGGCTAGCGGGAGCGGCGAGCAGTACTTC. This gives the protein CATRASGSGEQYF.

This chain connects TRBV19 to TRBJ1-5; 10 bases agree with TRBD1. Looked up from germline, CDR1 is LNHDA and CDR2 is SQIVND (reference sequence). V gave up 3 bases and J gave up 3 bases; unmatched junction bases: 5. This CDR3 is 16 amino acids long. CDR3 nucleotide sequence: TGTGCCAGTAGTATCCGACAGGGGGCGAACAATCAGCCCCAGCATTTT. Amino acid sequence: CASSIRQGANNQPQHF.

This clone came up once. The chain carries TRBV15 and TRBJ2-5; 7 bases line up with TRBD1. Germline values: CDR1 LNHNV, CDR2 YYDKDF (reference sequence). The CDR3 extends over 13 amino acids. The ends lost 3 bases at V and 4 bases at J; junction bases unmatched: 2. The CDR3: CATSSRQGETQYF. CDR3 coding DNA: TGTGCCACCAGCAGCAGACAGGGAGAGACCCAGTACTTC.

The V gene is TRBV4-1, the J gene TRBJ2-3, with D perhaps matching TRBD2 (6 bases). The V end was cut by 1 base, the J end by 5 bases, with 25 bases between. Germline V gene lookup returns CDR1 MGHRA and CDR2 YSYEKL. The CDR3 runs to 19 residues. The DNA for the CDR3 is TGCGCCAGCAGCCAAGCGCCCGCCGGTGGGAGCGGGCCAAAAGATACGCAGTATTTT. Its translation: CASSQAPAGGSGPKDTQYF.

The sample holds a few counts of this clone. The V gene is TRBV2, the J gene TRBJ2-3; TRBD2 might be the D (5 bases). Between the trimmed V and J ends, which lost 8 bases and 2 bases, there was a span of 17 bases. Germline V gives CDR1 SNHLY, CDR2 FYNNEI. The CDR3 contains 15 residues. The CDR3 DNA sequence: TGTGCCAGCCGCCGTCTTCCGCGGGCCACAGATACGCAGTATTTT. It yields the protein CASRRLPRATDTQYF.

The chain uses TRBV6-5 and TRBJ2-7; maybe TRBD2 (6 bases). Germline V gene data show CDR1 as MNHEY and CDR2 as SVGAGI. Trimming stripped 4 bases from V and 4 bases from J, with 14 bases between. The CDR3 totals 14 residues. The CDR3, as DNA: TGTGCCAGCAGTTTATCCGGGAGAGAGTACGAGCAGTACTTC. Its translation is CASSLSGREYEQYF.

The chain has TRBV2 and TRBJ1-2, with D unresolved. The germline gives CDR1 SNHLY, CDR2 FYNNEI. The CDR3 extends over 14 amino acids. Trimming took 5 bases from V and 0 from J, leaving 10 bases between them. DNA of the CDR3: TGTGCCAGCAGTCATGCGGCAGCTAACTATGGCTACACCTTC. Its protein is CASSHAAANYGYTF.